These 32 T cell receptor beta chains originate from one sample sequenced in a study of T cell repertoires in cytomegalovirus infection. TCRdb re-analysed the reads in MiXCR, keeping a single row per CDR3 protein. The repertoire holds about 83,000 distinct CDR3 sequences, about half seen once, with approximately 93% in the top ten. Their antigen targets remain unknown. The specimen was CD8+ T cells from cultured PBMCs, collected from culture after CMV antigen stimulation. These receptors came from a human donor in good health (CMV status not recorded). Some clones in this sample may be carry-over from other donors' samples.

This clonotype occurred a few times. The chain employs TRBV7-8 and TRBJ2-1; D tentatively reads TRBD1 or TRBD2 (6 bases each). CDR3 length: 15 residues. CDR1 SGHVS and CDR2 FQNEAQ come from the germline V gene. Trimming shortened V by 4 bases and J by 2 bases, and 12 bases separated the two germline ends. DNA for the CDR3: TGTGCCAGCAGCTGGCGGGACACTGCCTACAATGAGCAGTTCTTC. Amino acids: CASSWRDTAYNEQFF.

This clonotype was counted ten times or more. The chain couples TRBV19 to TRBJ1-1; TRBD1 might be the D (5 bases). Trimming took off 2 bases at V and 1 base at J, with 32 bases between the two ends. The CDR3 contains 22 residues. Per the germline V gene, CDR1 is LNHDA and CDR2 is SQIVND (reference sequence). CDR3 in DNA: TGTGCCAGTAGTATAACCCTTACAGGTGGCGCCTATCTGAGGAAAGGGAACACTGAAGCTTTCTTT. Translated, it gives CASSITLTGGAYLRKGNTEAFF.

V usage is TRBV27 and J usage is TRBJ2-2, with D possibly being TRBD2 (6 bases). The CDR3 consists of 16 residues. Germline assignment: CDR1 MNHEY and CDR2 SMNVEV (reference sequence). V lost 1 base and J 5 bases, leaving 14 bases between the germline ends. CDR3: CASSLWDSSGTGELFF. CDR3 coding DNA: TGTGCCAGCAGTTTATGGGACTCCTCCGGTACCGGGGAGCTGTTTTTT.

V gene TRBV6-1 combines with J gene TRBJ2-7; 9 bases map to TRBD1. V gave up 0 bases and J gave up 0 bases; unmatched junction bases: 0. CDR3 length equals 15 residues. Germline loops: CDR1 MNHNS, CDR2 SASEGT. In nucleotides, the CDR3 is TGTGCCAGCAGTGAAGCGACAGGGGGCTCCTACGAGCAGTACTTC. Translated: CASSEATGGSYEQYF.

CDR3 residues: CASSSTAGTGEDTDTQYF. The CDR3 region has the DNA TGTGCCAGCAGCTCAACTGCTGGGACAGGGGAAGATACAGATACGCAGTATTTT. The chain joins TRBV7-8 to TRBJ2-3; 10 positions match TRBD1. With V trimmed by 4 bases and J by 3 bases, 13 bases remained unmatched. Germline V gene lookup returns CDR1 SGHVS and CDR2 FQNEAQ. The CDR3 has 18 amino acids.

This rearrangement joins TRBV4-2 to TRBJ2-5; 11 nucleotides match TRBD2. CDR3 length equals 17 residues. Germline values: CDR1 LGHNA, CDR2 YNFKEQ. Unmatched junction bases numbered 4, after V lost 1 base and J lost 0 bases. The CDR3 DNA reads TGTGCCAGCAGCCAAGGGGTACTAGCGGGGGACCAAGAGACCCAGTACTTC. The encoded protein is CASSQGVLAGDQETQYF.

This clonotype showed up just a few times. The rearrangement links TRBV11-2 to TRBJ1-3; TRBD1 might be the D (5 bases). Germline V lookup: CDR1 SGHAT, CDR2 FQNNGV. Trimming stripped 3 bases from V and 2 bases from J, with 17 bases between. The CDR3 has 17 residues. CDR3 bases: TGTGCCAGCAGCTTGTGGGGGTCCGATTCAACTGGAAACACCATATATTTT. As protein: CASSLWGSDSTGNTIYF.

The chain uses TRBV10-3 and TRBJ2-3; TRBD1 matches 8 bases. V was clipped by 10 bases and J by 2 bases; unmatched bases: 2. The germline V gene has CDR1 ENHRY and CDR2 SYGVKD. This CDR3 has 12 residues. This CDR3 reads CATQGATDTQYF. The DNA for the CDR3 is TGTGCCACCCAGGGGGCCACAGATACGCAGTATTTT.

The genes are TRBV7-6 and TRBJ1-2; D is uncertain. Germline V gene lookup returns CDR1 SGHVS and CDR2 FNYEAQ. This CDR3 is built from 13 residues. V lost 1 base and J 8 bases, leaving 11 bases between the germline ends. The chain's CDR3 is CASSLDEARGYTF. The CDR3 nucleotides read TGTGCCAGCAGCTTAGATGAGGCCCGGGGCTACACCTTC.

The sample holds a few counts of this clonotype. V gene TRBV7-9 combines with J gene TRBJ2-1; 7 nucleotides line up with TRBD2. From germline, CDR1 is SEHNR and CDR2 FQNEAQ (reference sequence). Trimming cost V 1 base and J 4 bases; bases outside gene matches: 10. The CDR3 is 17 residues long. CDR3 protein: CASSLGGEGAGYNEQFF. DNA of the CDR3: TGTGCCAGCAGCTTAGGTGGTGAGGGAGCGGGATACAATGAGCAGTTCTTC.

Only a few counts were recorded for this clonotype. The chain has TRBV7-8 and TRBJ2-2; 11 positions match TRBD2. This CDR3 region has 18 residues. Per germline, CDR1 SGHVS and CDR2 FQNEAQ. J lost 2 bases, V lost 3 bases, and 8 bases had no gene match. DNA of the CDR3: TGTGCCAGCAGCTTGCAGACTAGCGGGGAACGTAACACCGGGGAGCTGTTTTTT. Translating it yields CASSLQTSGERNTGELFF.

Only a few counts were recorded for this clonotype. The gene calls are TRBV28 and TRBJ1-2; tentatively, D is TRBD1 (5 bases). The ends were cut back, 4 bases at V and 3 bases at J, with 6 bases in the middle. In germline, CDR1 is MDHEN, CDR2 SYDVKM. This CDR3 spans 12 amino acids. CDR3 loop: CASSSTDYGYTF. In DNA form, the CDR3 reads TGTGCCAGCAGTTCGACAGACTATGGCTACACCTTC.

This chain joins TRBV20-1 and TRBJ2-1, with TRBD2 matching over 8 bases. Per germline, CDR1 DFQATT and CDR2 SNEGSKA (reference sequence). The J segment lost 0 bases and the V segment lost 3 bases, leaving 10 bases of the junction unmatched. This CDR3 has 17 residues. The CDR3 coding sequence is TGCAGTGCTAGTCAAGCGGGAGCAGGTAGCTCCTACAATGAGCAGTTCTTC. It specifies CSASQAGAGSSYNEQFF.

This CDR3 reads CASSLVRANTDTQYF. The CDR3 coding sequence is TGTGCCAGCAGCTTAGTCAGGGCCAACACAGATACGCAGTATTTT. V is TRBV11-2 and J is TRBJ2-3; a possible D gene is TRBD1 (5 bases). From germline, CDR1 is SGHAT and CDR2 FQNNGV. Trimming left V 1 base short and J 2 bases short, with 10 bases between. The CDR3 is 15 residues long.

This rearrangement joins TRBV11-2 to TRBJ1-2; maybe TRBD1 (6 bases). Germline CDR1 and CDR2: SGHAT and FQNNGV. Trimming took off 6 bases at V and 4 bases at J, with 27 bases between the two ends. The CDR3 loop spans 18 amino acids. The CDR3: CASSSEPGQKRLSYGYTF. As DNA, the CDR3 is TGTGCCAGCAGTTCAGAACCGGGACAAAAACGTCTCAGCTATGGCTACACCTTC.

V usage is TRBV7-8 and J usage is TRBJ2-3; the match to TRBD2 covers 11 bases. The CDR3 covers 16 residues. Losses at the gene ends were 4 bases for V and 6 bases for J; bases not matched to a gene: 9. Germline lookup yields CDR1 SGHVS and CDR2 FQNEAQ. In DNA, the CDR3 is TGTGCCAGCAGCTCTATAGCGGGAGGGAGTTCCGATACGCAGTATTTT. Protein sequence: CASSSIAGGSSDTQYF.

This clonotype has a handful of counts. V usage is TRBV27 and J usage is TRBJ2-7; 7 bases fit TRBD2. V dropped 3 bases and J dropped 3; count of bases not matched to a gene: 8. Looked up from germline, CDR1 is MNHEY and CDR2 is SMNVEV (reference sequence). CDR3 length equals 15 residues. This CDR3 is CASSLEEGGIYEQYF. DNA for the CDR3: TGTGCCAGCAGTTTGGAGGAGGGAGGGATCTACGAGCAGTACTTC.

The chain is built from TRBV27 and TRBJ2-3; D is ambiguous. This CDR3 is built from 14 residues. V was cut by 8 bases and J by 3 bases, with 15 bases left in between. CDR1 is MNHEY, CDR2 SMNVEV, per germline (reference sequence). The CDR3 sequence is CASGVVPGTDTQYF. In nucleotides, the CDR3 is TGTGCCAGCGGTGTCGTGCCAGGTACAGATACGCAGTATTTT.

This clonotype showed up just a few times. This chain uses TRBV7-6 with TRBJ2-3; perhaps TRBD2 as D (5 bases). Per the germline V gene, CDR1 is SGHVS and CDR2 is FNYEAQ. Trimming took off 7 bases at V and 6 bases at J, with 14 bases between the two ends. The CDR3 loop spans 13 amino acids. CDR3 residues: CASTLGSGDTQYF. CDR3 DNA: TGTGCCAGCACCCTGGGGAGTGGGGATACGCAGTATTTT. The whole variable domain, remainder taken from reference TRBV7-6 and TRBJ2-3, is GAGVSQSPRYKVTKRGQDVALRCDPISGHVSLYWYRQALGQGPEFLTYFNYEAQQDKSGLPNDRFSAERPEGSISTLTIQRTEQRDSAMYRCASTLGSGDTQYFGPGTRLTVL.

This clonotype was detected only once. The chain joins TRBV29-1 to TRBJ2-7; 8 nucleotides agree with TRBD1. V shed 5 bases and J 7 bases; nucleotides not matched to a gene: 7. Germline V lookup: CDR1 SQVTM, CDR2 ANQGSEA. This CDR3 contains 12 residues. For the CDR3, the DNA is TGCAGCGTTCGACAGGGGATGAGGGAGCAGTACTTC. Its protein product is CSVRQGMREQYF.

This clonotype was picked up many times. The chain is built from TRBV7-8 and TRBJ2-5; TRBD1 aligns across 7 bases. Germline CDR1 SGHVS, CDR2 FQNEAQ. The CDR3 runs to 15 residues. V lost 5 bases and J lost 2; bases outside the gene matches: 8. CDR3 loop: CASSIGQARQETQYF. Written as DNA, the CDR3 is TGTGCCAGCAGCATAGGACAGGCCCGGCAAGAGACCCAGTACTTC.

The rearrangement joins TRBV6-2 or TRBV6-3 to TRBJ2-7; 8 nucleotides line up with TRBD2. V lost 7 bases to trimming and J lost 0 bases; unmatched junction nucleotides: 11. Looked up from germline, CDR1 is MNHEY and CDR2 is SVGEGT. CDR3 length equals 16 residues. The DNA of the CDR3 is TGTGCCAGCACACGGCGGGAGGCGGGAAGCTCCTACGAGCAGTACTTC. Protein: CASTRREAGSSYEQYF.

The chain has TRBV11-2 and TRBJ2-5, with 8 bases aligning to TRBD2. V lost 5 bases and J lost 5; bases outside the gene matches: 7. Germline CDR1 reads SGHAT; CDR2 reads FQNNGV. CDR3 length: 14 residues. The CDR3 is CASSSGGTGETQYF. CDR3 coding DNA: TGTGCCAGCAGCAGCGGGGGAACTGGGGAGACCCAGTACTTC.

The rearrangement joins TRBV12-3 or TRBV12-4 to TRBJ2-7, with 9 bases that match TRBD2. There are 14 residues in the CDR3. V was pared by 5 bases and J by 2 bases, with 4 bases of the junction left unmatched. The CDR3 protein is CASSPAGGTYEQYF. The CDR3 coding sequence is TGTGCCAGCAGTCCAGCGGGGGGAACCTACGAGCAGTACTTC.

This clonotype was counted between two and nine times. CDR3 amino acids: CASSPYGGNSYEQYF. For the CDR3, the DNA is TGTGCCAGCAGCCCCTACGGAGGCAACTCCTACGAGCAGTACTTC. V and J are TRBV7-3 and TRBJ2-7, with a possible D match to TRBD2 (5 bases). The germline V gene encodes CDR1 SGHTA and CDR2 FQGTGA. The CDR3 is made up of 15 amino acids. V lost 5 bases, J lost 0 bases, and 14 bases lay in between.

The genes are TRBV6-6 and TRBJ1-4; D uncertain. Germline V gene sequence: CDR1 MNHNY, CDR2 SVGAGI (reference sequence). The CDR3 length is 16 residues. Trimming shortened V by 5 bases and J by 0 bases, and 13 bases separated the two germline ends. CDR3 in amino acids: CASSERWRATNEKLFF. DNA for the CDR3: TGTGCCAGCAGTGAGCGATGGAGGGCAACTAATGAAAAACTGTTTTTT.

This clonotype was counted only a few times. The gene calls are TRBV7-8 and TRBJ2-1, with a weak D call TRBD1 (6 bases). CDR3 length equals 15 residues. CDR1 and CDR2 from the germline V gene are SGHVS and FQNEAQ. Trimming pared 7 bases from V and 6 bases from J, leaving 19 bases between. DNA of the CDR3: TGTGCCAGCAACTCTTTGGGGGCTTTTACCAATGAGCAGTTCTTC. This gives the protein CASNSLGAFTNEQFF.

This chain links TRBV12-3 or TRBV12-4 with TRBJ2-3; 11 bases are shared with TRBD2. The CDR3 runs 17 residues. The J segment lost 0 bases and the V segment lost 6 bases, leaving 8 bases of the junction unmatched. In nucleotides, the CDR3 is TGTGCCAGCAGCTCACTGACTAGCGGGGCGAGCACAGATACGCAGTATTTT. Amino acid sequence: CASSSLTSGASTDTQYF.

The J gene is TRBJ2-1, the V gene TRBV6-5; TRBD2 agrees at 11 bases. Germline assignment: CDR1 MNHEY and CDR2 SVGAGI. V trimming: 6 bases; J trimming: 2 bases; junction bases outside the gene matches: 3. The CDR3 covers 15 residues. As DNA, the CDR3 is TGTGCCAGCAGACCGACTAGCGGGGCCTACAATGAGCAGTTCTTC. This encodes CASRPTSGAYNEQFF.

The CDR3 loop is CASSHRGSDRGRDTEAFF. The CDR3 nucleotides are TGTGCCAGCAGCCACCGAGGGAGTGACAGGGGGCGCGACACTGAAGCTTTCTTT. This chain connects TRBV7-3 to TRBJ1-1; TRBD1 agrees at 10 bases. From germline, CDR1 is SGHTA and CDR2 FQGTGA. V gave up 5 bases and J gave up 3 bases; unmatched junction bases: 15. The CDR3 consists of 18 residues.

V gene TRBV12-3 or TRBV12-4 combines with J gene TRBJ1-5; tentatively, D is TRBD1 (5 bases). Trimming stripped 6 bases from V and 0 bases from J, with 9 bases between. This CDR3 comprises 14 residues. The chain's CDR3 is CASRPDSSNQPQHF. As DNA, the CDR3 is TGTGCCAGCAGACCAGACAGTAGCAATCAGCCCCAGCATTTT.

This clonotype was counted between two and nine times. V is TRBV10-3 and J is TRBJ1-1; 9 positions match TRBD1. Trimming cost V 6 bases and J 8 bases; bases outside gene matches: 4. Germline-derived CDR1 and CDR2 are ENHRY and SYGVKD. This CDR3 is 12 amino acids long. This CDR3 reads CAISTGGAEAFF. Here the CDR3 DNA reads TGTGCCATCAGCACAGGGGGCGCCGAAGCTTTCTTT.